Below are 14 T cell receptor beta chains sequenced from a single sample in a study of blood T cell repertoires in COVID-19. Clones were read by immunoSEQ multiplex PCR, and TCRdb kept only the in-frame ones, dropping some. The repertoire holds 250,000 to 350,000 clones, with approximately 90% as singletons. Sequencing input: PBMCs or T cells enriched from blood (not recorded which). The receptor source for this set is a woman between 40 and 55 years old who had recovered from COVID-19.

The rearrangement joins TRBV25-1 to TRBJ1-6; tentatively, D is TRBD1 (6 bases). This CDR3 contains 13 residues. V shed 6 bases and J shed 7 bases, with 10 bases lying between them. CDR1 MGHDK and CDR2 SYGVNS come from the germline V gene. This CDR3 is CASRRQGNSPLHF. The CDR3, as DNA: TGTGCCAGCAGGCGGCAGGGGAATTCACCCCTCCACTTT.

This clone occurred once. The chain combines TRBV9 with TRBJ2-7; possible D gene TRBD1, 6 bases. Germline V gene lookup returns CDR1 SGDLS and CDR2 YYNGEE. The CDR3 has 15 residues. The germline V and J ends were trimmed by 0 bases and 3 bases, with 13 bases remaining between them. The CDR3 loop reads CASSVEAQGRYEQYF. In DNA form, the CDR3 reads TGTGCCAGCAGCGTAGAAGCCCAGGGGCGCTACGAGCAGTACTTC.

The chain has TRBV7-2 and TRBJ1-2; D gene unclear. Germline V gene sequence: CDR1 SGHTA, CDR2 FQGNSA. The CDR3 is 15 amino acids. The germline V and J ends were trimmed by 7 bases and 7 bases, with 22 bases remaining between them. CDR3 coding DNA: TGTGCCAGCACCCCTAACCCCCTCTTTCCAGGTGGCTACACCTTC. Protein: CASTPNPLFPGGYTF.

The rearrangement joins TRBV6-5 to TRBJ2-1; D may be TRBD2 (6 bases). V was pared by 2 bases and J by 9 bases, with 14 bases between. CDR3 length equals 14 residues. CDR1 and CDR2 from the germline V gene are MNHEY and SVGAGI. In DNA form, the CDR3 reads TGTGCCAGCAGTTACCCGGGAGCGGTCGGTGAGCAGTTCTTC. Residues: CASSYPGAVGEQFF.

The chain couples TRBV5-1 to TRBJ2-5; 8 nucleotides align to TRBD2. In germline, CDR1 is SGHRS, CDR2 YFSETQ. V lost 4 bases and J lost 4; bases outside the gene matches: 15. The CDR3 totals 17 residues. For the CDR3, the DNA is TGCGCCAGCAGCCTCACCTTCCCAGCGGGAGTCCCAGAGACCCAGTACTTC. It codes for CASSLTFPAGVPETQYF.

CDR3 in DNA: TGTGCCAGCAGTACTAGGGGGCGCGTAGGGAGGGAAGCTTTCTTT. Translation: CASSTRGRVGREAFF. The chain is built from TRBV28 and TRBJ1-1, with 7 bases fitting TRBD1. CDR3 length: 15 residues. Germline V lookup: CDR1 MDHEN, CDR2 SYDVKM. J lost 8 bases, V lost 5 bases, and 14 bases had no gene match.

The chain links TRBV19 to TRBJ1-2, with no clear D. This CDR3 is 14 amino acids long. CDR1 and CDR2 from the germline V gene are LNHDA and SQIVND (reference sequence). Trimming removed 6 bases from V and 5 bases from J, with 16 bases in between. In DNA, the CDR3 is TGTGCCAGTAGCCCCACCGGCCAGAGGTATGGCTACACCTTC. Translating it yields CASSPTGQRYGYTF. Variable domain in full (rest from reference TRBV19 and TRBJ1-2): DGGITQSPKYLFRKEGQNVTLSCEQNLNHDAMYWYRQDPGQGLRLIYYSQIVNDFQKGDIAEGYSVSREKKESFPLTVTSAQKNPTAFYLCASSPTGQRYGYTFGSGTRLTVV.

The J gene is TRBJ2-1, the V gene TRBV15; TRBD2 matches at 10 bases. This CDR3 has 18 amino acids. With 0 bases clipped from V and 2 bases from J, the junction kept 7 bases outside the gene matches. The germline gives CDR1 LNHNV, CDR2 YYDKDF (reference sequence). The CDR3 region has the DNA TGTGCCACCAGCAGAGATCGTCATAGCGGGAGGCCCTACAATGAGCAGTTCTTC. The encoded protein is CATSRDRHSGRPYNEQFF. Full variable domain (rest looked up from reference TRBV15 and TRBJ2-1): DAMVIQNPRYQVTQFGKPVTLSCSQTLNHNVMYWYQQKSSQAPKLLFHYYDKDFNNEADTPDNFQSRRPNTSFCFLDIRSPGLGDTAMYLCATSRDRHSGRPYNEQFFGPGTRLTVL.

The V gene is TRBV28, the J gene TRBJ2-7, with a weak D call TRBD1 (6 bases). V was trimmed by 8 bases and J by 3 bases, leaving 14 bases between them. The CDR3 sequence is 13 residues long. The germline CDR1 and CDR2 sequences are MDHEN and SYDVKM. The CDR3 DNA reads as TGTGCCAGCCACAGGGCCCCGATCTACGAGCAGTACTTC. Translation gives CASHRAPIYEQYF.

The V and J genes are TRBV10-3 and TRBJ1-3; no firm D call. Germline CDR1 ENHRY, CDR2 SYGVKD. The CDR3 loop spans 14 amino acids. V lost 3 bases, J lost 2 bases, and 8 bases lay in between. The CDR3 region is CAISDHLTGNTIYF. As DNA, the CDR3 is TGTGCCATCAGTGACCACTTGACTGGAAACACCATATATTTT.

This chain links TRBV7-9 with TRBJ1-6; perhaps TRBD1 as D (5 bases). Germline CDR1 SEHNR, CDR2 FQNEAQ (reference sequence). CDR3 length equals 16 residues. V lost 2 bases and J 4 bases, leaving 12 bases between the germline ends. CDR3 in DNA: TGTGCCAGCAGCTTAATTGGGGGGACTTATAATTCACCCCTCCACTTT. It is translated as CASSLIGGTYNSPLHF.

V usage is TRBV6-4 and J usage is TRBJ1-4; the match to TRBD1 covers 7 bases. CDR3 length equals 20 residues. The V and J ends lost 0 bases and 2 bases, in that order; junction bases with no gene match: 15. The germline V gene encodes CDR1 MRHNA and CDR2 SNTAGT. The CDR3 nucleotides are TGTGCCAGCAGTGACTCGACCCGAGACAGGGCTATCGTGACTAATGAAAAACTGTTTTTT. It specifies CASSDSTRDRAIVTNEKLFF.

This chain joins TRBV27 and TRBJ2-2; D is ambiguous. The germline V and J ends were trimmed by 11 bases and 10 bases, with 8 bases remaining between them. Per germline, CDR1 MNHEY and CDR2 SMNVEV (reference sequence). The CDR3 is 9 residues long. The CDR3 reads CAPRLELFF. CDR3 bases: TGTGCCCCCCGTCTGGAGCTGTTTTTT.

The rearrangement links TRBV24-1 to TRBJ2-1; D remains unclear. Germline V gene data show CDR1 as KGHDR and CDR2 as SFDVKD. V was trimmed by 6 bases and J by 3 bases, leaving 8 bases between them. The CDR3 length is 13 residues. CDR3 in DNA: TGTGCCACCAGTCATAACAGCTACAATGAGCAGTTCTTC. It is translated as CATSHNSYNEQFF.